This T cell receptor beta chain was recorded in a study of T-cell memory formation after mild COVID-19. At the level of the study: Largely donor-specific TCR clusters were found. General observations from the study: CD4/CD8 balance characterized clones contracting day 15 to 85, and CD4+ skew characterized later expanders. Proof of SARS-CoV-2 specificity was absent for the second-wave clones that crested on day 37.

V lost 8 bases and J 1 base, leaving 11 bases between the germline ends. The CDR3 spans 13 residues. CDR1 and CDR2 from the germline V gene are SNHLY and FYNNEI. Each CDR3 protein gets one entry after TCRdb re-called the 5' RACE reads with MiXCR. Of over 120,000 distinct CDR3 sequences listed, 15% to 20% are singletons. On this clonotype: Antigen: not known.

The sequence was collected from an adult woman who had mild COVID-19 (a few samples of this study predate the infection). Cell type and time point are not known. Sample: PBMCs or a T cell subset sorted from them (not recorded which). The chain links TRBV2 to TRBJ1-1; D unresolved. DNA of the CDR3: TGTGCCAGCCAGAAACCAGAGAACACTGAAGCTTTCTTT. Protein product: CASQKPENTEAFF.